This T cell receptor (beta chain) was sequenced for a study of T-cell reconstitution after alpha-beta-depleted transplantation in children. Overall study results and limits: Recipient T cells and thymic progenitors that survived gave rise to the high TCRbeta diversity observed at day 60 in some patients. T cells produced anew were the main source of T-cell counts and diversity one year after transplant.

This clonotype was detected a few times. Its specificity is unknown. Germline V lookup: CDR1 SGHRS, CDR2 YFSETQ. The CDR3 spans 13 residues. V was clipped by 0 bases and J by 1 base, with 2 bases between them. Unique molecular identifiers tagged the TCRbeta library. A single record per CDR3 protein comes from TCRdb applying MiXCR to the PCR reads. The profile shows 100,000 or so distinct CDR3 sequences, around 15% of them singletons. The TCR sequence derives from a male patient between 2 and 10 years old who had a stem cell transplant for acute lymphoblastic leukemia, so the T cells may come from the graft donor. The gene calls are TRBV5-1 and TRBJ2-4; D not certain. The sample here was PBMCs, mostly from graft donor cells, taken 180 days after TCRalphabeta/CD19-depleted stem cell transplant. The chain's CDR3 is CASSLAAKNIQYF. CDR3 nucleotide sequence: TGCGCCAGCAGCTTGGCTGCCAAAAACATTCAGTACTTC.